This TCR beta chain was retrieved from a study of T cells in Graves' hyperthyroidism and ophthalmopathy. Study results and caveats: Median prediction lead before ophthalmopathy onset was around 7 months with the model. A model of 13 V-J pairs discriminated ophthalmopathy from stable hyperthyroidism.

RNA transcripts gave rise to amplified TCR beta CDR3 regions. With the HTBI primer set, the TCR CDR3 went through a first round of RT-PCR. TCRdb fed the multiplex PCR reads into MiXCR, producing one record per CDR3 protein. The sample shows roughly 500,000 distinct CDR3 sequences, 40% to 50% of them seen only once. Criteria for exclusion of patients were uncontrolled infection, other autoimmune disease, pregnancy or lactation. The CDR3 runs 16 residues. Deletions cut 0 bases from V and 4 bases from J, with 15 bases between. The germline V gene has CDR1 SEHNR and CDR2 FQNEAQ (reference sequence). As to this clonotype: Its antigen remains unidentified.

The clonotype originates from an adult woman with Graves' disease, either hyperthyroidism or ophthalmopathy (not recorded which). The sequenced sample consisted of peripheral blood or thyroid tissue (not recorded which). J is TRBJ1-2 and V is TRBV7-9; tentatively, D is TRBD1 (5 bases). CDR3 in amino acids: CASSLALRDLTYGYTF. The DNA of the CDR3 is TGTGCCAGCAGCTTAGCGTTACGGGACCTCACCTATGGCTACACCTTC.